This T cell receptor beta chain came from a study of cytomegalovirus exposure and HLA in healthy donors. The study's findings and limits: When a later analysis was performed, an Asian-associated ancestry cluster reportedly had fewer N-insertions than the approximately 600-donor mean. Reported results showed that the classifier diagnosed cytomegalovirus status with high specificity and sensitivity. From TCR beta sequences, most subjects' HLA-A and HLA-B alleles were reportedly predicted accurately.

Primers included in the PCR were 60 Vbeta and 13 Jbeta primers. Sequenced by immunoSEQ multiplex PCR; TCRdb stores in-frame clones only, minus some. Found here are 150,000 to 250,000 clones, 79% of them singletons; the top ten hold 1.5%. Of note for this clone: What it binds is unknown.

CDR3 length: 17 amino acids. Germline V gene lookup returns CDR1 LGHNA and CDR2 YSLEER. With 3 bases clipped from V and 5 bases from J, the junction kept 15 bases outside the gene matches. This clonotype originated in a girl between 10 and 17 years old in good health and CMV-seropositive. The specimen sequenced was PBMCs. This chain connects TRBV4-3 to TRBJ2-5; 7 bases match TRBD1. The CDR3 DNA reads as TGCGCCAGCAGCCACAAATTCGGCAGGGGGATATCGGAGACCCAGTACTTC. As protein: CASSHKFGRGISETQYF.